What follows are 30 T cell receptor beta chains derived from one specimen sequenced in a study of immune heterogeneity within non-small cell lung tumors (dated by TCRdb to the late 2010s). Genomic DNA was extracted from bulk tumor tissue and used as the TCR template, and roughly 560 ng gDNA was amplified per sample. Multiple biopsies per primary tumor were taken during surgery, spaced as far apart as possible within the tumor mass. The study cohort was described as untreated, and the patients were newly diagnosed NSCLC cases having curative surgery. TCRdb lists the instrument as HiSeq X Ten. The TCR beta CDR3 region was amplified with a multiplex PCR system, in which a first round of around 11 cycles was run using 32 V-gene forward and 13 J-gene reverse primers. The raw public data were reprocessed by TCRdb itself: fastp quality trimming at Q25, MiXCR clonotype calling, in-frame beta chains only. CDR3 protein duplicates are merged, each entry listing the most common genes and DNA. The table for this sample lists approximately 4,600 distinct CDR3 sequences; less than 45% of them were counted only once. The ten largest clones capture 25% to 30% of the sample.

The sequenced material came from lung tumor tissue. The source of these receptors is a woman in her fifties or sixties with non-small cell lung cancer.

This clonotype occurred many times. The chain couples TRBV5-1 to TRBJ2-1, with a weak D call TRBD1 (6 bases). V was cut by 6 bases and J by 3 bases, with 10 bases left in between. CDR1 and CDR2 (germline): SGHRS, YFSETQ. This CDR3 comprises 13 residues. The CDR3 DNA is TGCGCCAGCACAGGGGACCACTACAATGAGCAGTTCTTC. Amino acid sequence: CASTGDHYNEQFF.

In its sample, this clonotype was seen many times. The V call is TRBV27, the J call TRBJ2-1; 7 bases match TRBD1. The CDR3 spans 16 residues. Trimming cost V 8 bases and J 3 bases; bases outside gene matches: 13. Germline lookup yields CDR1 MNHEY and CDR2 SMNVEV (reference sequence). CDR3 amino acids: CASSPRRTGLYNEQFF. The CDR3 DNA reads as TGTGCCAGCTCCCCACGCAGGACAGGCCTCTACAATGAGCAGTTCTTC.

This clonotype is medium-sized in the sample. CDR3 in amino acids: CAWSPDYSYEQYF. The CDR3 DNA is TGTGCCTGGAGTCCCGACTACTCCTACGAGCAGTACTTC. The chain has TRBV30 and TRBJ2-7, with TRBD2 as a possible D gene (5 bases). V was cut by 2 bases and J by 0 bases, with 8 bases left in between. The germline V gene encodes CDR1 GTSNPN and CDR2 SVGIG (reference sequence). CDR3 length: 13 residues.

This clonotype is categorized as medium-sized (0.01 to 0.1%). The J gene is TRBJ2-2, the V gene TRBV7-6; 7 bases fit TRBD2. Germline CDR1 and CDR2: SGHVS and FNYEAQ. J gave up 5 bases and V 0 bases, and 6 bases lay outside the gene matches. There are 16 residues in the CDR3. As DNA, the CDR3 is TGTGCCAGCAGCTTAGCGGGAGCGGGGAGGACCGGGGAGCTGTTTTTT. This gives the protein CASSLAGAGRTGELFF.

This rearrangement joins TRBV15 to TRBJ2-1, with 8 bases that match TRBD2. Per the germline V gene, CDR1 is LNHNV and CDR2 is YYDKDF (reference sequence). The V and J ends lost 6 bases and 1 base, in that order; junction bases with no gene match: 20. CDR3 length equals 20 residues. This CDR3 is CATRGPVGGLSGRSYNEQFF. The CDR3 DNA is TGTGCCACCAGAGGCCCGGTGGGGGGGCTAAGCGGGAGATCCTACAATGAGCAGTTCTTC.

This clonotype is medium-sized (0.01 to 0.1%) within its sample. The chain is built from TRBV5-1 and TRBJ2-7; the D is unclear. CDR3 length: 13 residues. In germline, CDR1 is SGHRS, CDR2 YFSETQ. The V end lost 0 bases, the J end lost 4 bases, and 8 bases lay between the germline ends. CDR3 loop: CASSLDSRYEQYF. The DNA for the CDR3 is TGCGCCAGCAGCTTGGACAGTAGGTACGAGCAGTACTTC.

This sequence joins TRBV15 and TRBJ2-1, with 12 bases lining up with TRBD2. The ends lost 5 bases at V and 7 bases at J; junction bases unmatched: 6. The CDR3 is made up of 15 amino acids. Germline CDR1 and CDR2: LNHNV and YYDKDF (reference sequence). CDR3: CATSATSGSANEQFF. CDR3 coding DNA: TGTGCCACCAGCGCGACTAGCGGGAGTGCTAATGAGCAGTTCTTC.

As concerns this clonotype: Germline is not matched at one junction end, which may reflect a read error. V is TRBV14 and J is TRBJ2-3, with D perhaps matching TRBD1 or TRBD2 (6 bases each). Germline V gene data show CDR1 as SGHDN and CDR2 as FVKESK. CDR3 length: 17 residues. The CDR3 DNA is TGTGCCAGCAGCCAATTACCGGGGGCCTCTAGCACAGATACGCAGTATTTC. Residues: CASSQLPGASSTDTQYF. Variable domain in full (rest from reference TRBV14 and TRBJ2-3): EAGVTQFPSHSVIEKGQTVTLRCDPISGHDNLYWYRRVMGKEIKFLLHFVKESKQDESGMPNNRFLAERTGGTYSTLKVQPAELEDSGVYFCASSQLPGASSTDTQYFGPGTRLTVL.

This clonotype was found a few times. A read error is possible here, since a much larger clone lies one base away. V usage is TRBV7-9 and J usage is TRBJ1-2; 8 nucleotides line up with TRBD1. The J segment lost 5 bases and the V segment lost 5 bases, leaving 10 bases of the junction unmatched. The germline gives CDR1 SEHNR, CDR2 FQNEAQ (reference sequence). This CDR3 is built from 15 residues. CDR3 bases: TGTGCCAGCAGCCCCCCGTCAGGGGGCTTTTATGGCTACACCTTC. Its protein is CASSPPSGGFYGYTF.

This clonotype ranks as medium-sized. The chain couples TRBV19 to TRBJ1-6; D uncertain. The CDR3 has 12 amino acids. Germline CDR1 and CDR2: LNHDA and SQIVND (reference sequence). Trimming cost V 5 bases and J 3 bases, with 2 bases left between them. CDR3 sequence (DNA): TGTGCCAGTAGTCACTATAATTCACCCCTCCACTTT. It codes for CASSHYNSPLHF.

This chain joins TRBV30 and TRBJ2-7, with TRBD2 identical over 9 bases. The CDR3 contains 16 residues. CDR1 is GTSNPN, CDR2 SVGIG, per germline (reference sequence). V shed 1 base and J 0 bases; nucleotides not matched to a gene: 7. CDR3 sequence (DNA): TGTGCCTGGAGTGGGATCTCTAGCGGGAACTCCTACGAGCAGTACTTC. Amino acids: CAWSGISSGNSYEQYF. Supplemented by reference TRBV30 and TRBJ2-7, the full variable domain reads SQTIHQWPATLVQPVGSPLSLECTVEGTSNPNLYWYRQAAGRGLQLLFYSVGIGQISSEVPQNLSASRPQDRQFILSSKKLLLSDSGFYLCAWSGISSGNSYEQYFGPGTRLTVT.

There are a few counts of this clonotype. The V and J genes are TRBV6-2 or TRBV6-3 and TRBJ2-5; no firm D call. V was cut by 1 base and J by 3 bases, with 6 bases left in between. CDR1 and CDR2 from the germline V gene are MNHEY and SVGEGT. This CDR3 has 13 amino acids. CDR3 nucleotide sequence: TGTGCCAGCAGTTACTTCCAGAAAGAGACCCAGTACTTC. Its translation is CASSYFQKETQYF.

The chain carries TRBV11-2 and TRBJ1-1; 7 positions match TRBD1. Germline CDR1 SGHAT, CDR2 FQNNGV. The CDR3 consists of 13 residues. The V segment lost 5 bases and the J segment 8 bases; nucleotides outside the gene matches: 8. CDR3 DNA: TGTGCCAGCAGCCAGGGGGGGACGGGAGAAGCTTTCTTT. Its translation: CASSQGGTGEAFF.

Within the sample, this clonotype is medium-sized. The V call is TRBV11-1, the J call TRBJ2-3; D not resolved. In germline, CDR1 is SGHAT, CDR2 FQDESV (reference sequence). The ends were cut back, 1 base at V and 6 bases at J, with 11 bases in the middle. The CDR3 runs to 14 residues. The CDR3 loop reads CASSLVLGRDTQYF. The CDR3 DNA reads as TGTGCCAGCAGCTTAGTACTGGGCAGGGATACGCAGTATTTT.

J is TRBJ2-7 and V is TRBV9, with 8 bases identical to TRBD2. V shed 2 bases, J shed 3 bases, and the junction held 7 bases outside the gene matches. Germline CDR1 is SGDLS and CDR2 is YYNGEE. The CDR3 sequence is 15 residues long. The CDR3 loop is CASSVAGGLNYEQYF. As DNA, the CDR3 is TGTGCCAGCAGCGTTGCGGGGGGACTGAACTACGAGCAGTACTTC.

This clonotype ranks as large. This chain connects TRBV18 to TRBJ2-7; possibly TRBD1 for D (6 bases). There are 14 residues in the CDR3. From germline, CDR1 is KGHSH and CDR2 LQKENI. The ends were cut back, 4 bases at V and 2 bases at J, with 12 bases in the middle. CDR3: CASSRTGQTYEQYF. The CDR3 DNA follows: TGTGCCAGCTCACGTACGGGACAAACCTACGAGCAGTACTTC.

In the case of this clonotype: A much larger clone differs by one base, so this may be a read error. This chain's CDR3 is CASSAQGLGTQYF. The CDR3 coding sequence is TGTGCCAGCAGTGCCCAGGGGCTTGGGACCCAGTACTTC. V gene TRBV25-1 combines with J gene TRBJ2-5; D perhaps matches TRBD1 (6 bases). The CDR3 is made up of 13 amino acids. Germline V gene sequence: CDR1 MGHDK, CDR2 SYGVNS. V was trimmed by 4 bases and J by 7 bases, leaving 13 bases between them.

In its sample, this clonotype was seen a few times. Just one base apart from a much larger clone, this may be a read error. The chain joins TRBV7-9 to TRBJ1-6, with 7 bases lining up with TRBD1. The germline gives CDR1 SEHNR, CDR2 FQNEAQ (reference sequence). The CDR3 has 14 residues. CDR3 bases: TGTGCCAGCAGCGGGACAGTCTATAATTTACCCCTCCACTTT. This translates into CASSGTVYNLPLHF.

The rearrangement joins TRBV20-1 to TRBJ1-1, with TRBD1 identical over 8 bases. In germline, CDR1 is DFQATT, CDR2 SNEGSKA (reference sequence). The CDR3 is 11 amino acids. Trimming cost V 7 bases and J 8 bases; bases outside gene matches: 6. Written as DNA, the CDR3 is TGCAGTGGGGGGACAGGACTCGAAGCTTTCTTT. This gives the protein CSGGTGLEAFF.

Sample share makes this clonotype medium-sized. V usage is TRBV20-1 and J usage is TRBJ1-2, with D unresolved. Germline V gene data show CDR1 as DFQATT and CDR2 as SNEGSKA (reference sequence). This CDR3 has 18 amino acids. V lost 0 bases and J lost 5, with 25 bases in between. The DNA for the CDR3 is TGCAGTGCTAGAGATCTCCTGTTTTTTGTCTTAGAAAAGTATGGCTACACCTTC. Its translation: CSARDLLFFVLEKYGYTF.

V is TRBV7-2 and J is TRBJ2-3, with 15 bases that match TRBD2. Germline values: CDR1 SGHTA, CDR2 FQGNSA. CDR3 size: 16 residues. The V and J ends lost 5 bases and 5 bases, in that order; junction bases with no gene match: 5. The CDR3 DNA sequence: TGTGCCAGCAGCAGGTCGGGACTAGCGGGAGGAGATACGCAGTATTTT. Its translation is CASSRSGLAGGDTQYF.

This clonotype came up a few times. J is TRBJ1-4 and V is TRBV5-6; D ambiguous. The CDR3 is 14 amino acids. CDR1 and CDR2 (germline): SGHDT, YYEEEE. V was trimmed by 3 bases and J by 8 bases, leaving 14 bases between them. For the CDR3, the DNA is TGTGCCAGCAGCTGGCAGTCCCTCGGGGAAAAACTGTTTTTT. This gives the protein CASSWQSLGEKLFF.

This clonotype was counted many times. The rearrangement links TRBV7-2 to TRBJ2-5; D is possibly TRBD2 (7 bases). CDR1 and CDR2 (germline): SGHTA, FQGNSA. This CDR3 comprises 16 residues. V gave up 2 bases and J gave up 7 bases, with 20 bases separating them. DNA of the CDR3: TGTGCCAGCAGCTTAAGGGGGGGCGGGAGTCAGGGGACCCAGTACTTC. Translating gives CASSLRGGGSQGTQYF. Filled out from reference TRBV7-2 and TRBJ2-5, the complete variable domain reads GAGVSQSPSNKVTEKGKDVELRCDPISGHTALYWYRQSLGQGLEFLIYFQGNSAPDKSGLPSDRFSAERTGGSVSTLTIQRTQQEDSAVYLCASSLRGGGSQGTQYFGPGTRLLVL.

Sample share makes this clonotype medium-sized. The CDR3, as DNA: TGCAGTGCCAACGACGGCTCTGGAAACACCATATATTTT. This gives the protein CSANDGSGNTIYF. This rearrangement joins TRBV20-1 to TRBJ1-3, with D uncertain. Per the germline V gene, CDR1 is DFQATT and CDR2 is SNEGSKA (reference sequence). The CDR3 spans 13 residues. Trimming pared 6 bases from V and 0 bases from J, leaving 9 bases between.

By share, this clonotype ranks as medium-sized (0.01 to 0.1%). The chain combines TRBV7-6 with TRBJ2-6; D uncertain. In germline, CDR1 is SGHVS, CDR2 FNYEAQ. The CDR3 runs to 15 residues. V lost 1 base to trimming and J lost 0 bases, with 4 bases between them. CDR3 DNA: TGTGCCAGCAGCTTAGAGAGCTCTGGGGCCAACGTCCTGACTTTC. As protein: CASSLESSGANVLTF.

The CDR3 DNA is TGTGCCAGCAGCTTACTTCATGGCTACACCTTC. Protein: CASSLLHGYTF. The J gene is TRBJ1-2, the V gene TRBV11-2; D gene uncertain. Germline CDR1 SGHAT, CDR2 FQNNGV. This CDR3 region has 11 residues. Trimming cost V 2 bases and J 6 bases, with 4 bases left between them.

In its sample, this clonotype was seen a few times. The rearrangement uses TRBV4-1 and TRBJ1-1; D may be TRBD1 (5 bases). The germline gives CDR1 MGHRA, CDR2 YSYEKL. The CDR3 is 16 residues long. Trimming took off 4 bases at V and 1 base at J, with 16 bases between the two ends. This CDR3 reads CASSPQGLGGNTEAFF. DNA of the CDR3: TGCGCCAGCAGCCCCCAGGGCCTAGGTGGGAACACTGAAGCTTTCTTT.

This clonotype is categorized as medium-sized. V gene TRBV15 combines with J gene TRBJ2-1, with D tentatively TRBD1 (5 bases). Trimming removed 2 bases from V and 0 bases from J, with 11 bases in between. The germline V gene encodes CDR1 LNHNV and CDR2 YYDKDF (reference sequence). This CDR3 is 16 amino acids long. Here the CDR3 reads CATSRLGVGSYNEQFF. The CDR3 coding sequence is TGTGCCACCAGCAGATTAGGGGTGGGCTCCTACAATGAGCAGTTCTTC.

Many counts were recorded for this clonotype. The rearrangement links TRBV11-2 to TRBJ2-2; weak D call: TRBD1 (5 bases). V was trimmed by 2 bases and J by 4 bases, leaving 11 bases between them. Looked up from germline, CDR1 is SGHAT and CDR2 is FQNNGV. The CDR3 runs to 15 residues. The CDR3, as DNA: TGTGCCAGCAGCTTACGTCAGGGATTCACCGGGGAGCTGTTTTTT. This translates into CASSLRQGFTGELFF.

This clonotype ranks as large. The chain combines TRBV6-2 or TRBV6-3 with TRBJ2-7; 7 bases line up with TRBD2. Trimming took 4 bases from V and 6 from J; bases not matched to a gene: 18. Germline CDR1 and CDR2: MNHEY and SVGEGT. This CDR3 contains 17 residues. CDR3 in DNA: TGTGCCAGCAGTTCCCCCCCCCCGGGAAGCGGGGACGGCGAGCAGTACTTC. It yields the protein CASSSPPPGSGDGEQYF.